These 20 T cell receptor beta chains originate from one sample sequenced in a study of T-cell reconstitution after alpha-beta-depleted transplantation in children (dated by TCRdb to 2015 to 2016). What this sample's treatment or condition label stands for: allogeneic hematopoietic cell transplantation with graft depleted of TCRalphabeta T cells and CD19 B cells. The library relied on PCR. Instrument used: Illumina HiSeq 2500. TCR library preparation used molecular barcoding, with unique molecular identifiers applied to normalize quantification of the TCRbeta repertoire. TCRdb itself trimmed the public reads at Q25 with fastp, ran MiXCR and retained productive beta chains. Rows matching on CDR3 protein sequence are summarized as one entry with the most common DNA and genes. The sample has 450,000 to 600,000 distinct CDR3 sequences on record, roughly a tenth of them singletons. The leading ten clones occupy 2% to 2.5% of the sample.

Sample: PBMCs, taken before TCRalphabeta/CD19-depleted stem cell transplant. The receptors originated from a child between 2 and 9 years old with inherited bone marrow failure, due to receive a stem cell transplant.

This CDR3 is CASSLPRFTEAFF. The CDR3 bases are TGTGCCAGCAGCCTCCCTCGTTTCACTGAAGCTTTCTTT. This rearrangement joins TRBV11-2 to TRBJ1-1; D remains ambiguous. Germline CDR1 reads SGHAT; CDR2 reads FQNNGV. Trimming stripped 5 bases from V and 4 bases from J, with 11 bases between. The length of the CDR3 is 13 residues.

This clonotype was counted many times. The chain couples TRBV5-5 to TRBJ2-2; 10 bases are a match to TRBD1. Germline V gene data show CDR1 as SGHKS and CDR2 as YYEKEE (reference sequence). The junction had 5 bases not matched to a gene; V was cut back by 1 base and J by 2 bases. The CDR3 contains 17 residues. CDR3 sequence (DNA): TGTGCCAGCAGCTTGAGTGGGACAGGGGAAAACACCGGGGAGCTGTTTTTT. It codes for CASSLSGTGENTGELFF.

In its sample, this clonotype was seen many times. The chain recombines TRBV4-3 with TRBJ1-3, with 7 positions matching TRBD1. Germline V gives CDR1 LGHNA, CDR2 YSLEER. CDR3 size: 14 residues. The ends lost 3 bases at V and 8 bases at J; junction bases unmatched: 7. CDR3 region: CASSQTTGEDTIYF. The CDR3 nucleotides are TGCGCCAGCAGCCAGACTACAGGGGAAGACACCATATATTTT.

The chain joins TRBV7-9 to TRBJ2-7, with 9 bases lining up with TRBD2. The CDR3 totals 14 residues. Per the germline V gene, CDR1 is SEHNR and CDR2 is FQNEAQ (reference sequence). The ends lost 10 bases at V and 2 bases at J; junction bases unmatched: 9. The CDR3 sequence: CATQPTSGTYEQYF. The CDR3 bases are TGTGCCACCCAACCGACTAGCGGTACCTACGAGCAGTACTTC.

This clonotype was observed at least ten times. The V and J genes are TRBV28 and TRBJ2-7, with a tentative D call TRBD2 (5 bases). Germline CDR1 MDHEN, CDR2 SYDVKM. V was trimmed by 7 bases and J by 6 bases, leaving 16 bases between them. The CDR3 totals 13 residues. CDR3 protein: CASNNARGAEQYF. CDR3 coding DNA: TGTGCCAGCAACAACGCCCGGGGTGCCGAGCAGTACTTC.

V usage is TRBV4-1 and J usage is TRBJ2-5; 11 bases line up with TRBD1. J lost 5 bases, V lost 1 base, and 9 bases had no gene match. The CDR3 sequence is 17 residues long. The V gene's germline CDR1 is MGHRA and CDR2 YSYEKL. The CDR3 sequence: CASSQVEDRGQGETQYF. The CDR3 coding sequence is TGCGCCAGCAGCCAAGTAGAGGACAGGGGGCAGGGGGAGACCCAGTACTTC.

This clonotype was seen ten or more times. Written as DNA, the CDR3 is TGCGCCAGCAGCCAAGTGGGTACCGAGGCCCAAGAGACCCAGTACTTC. It translates to CASSQVGTEAQETQYF. The chain couples TRBV4-3 to TRBJ2-5; D gene uncertain. The CDR3 loop spans 16 amino acids. Germline CDR1 LGHNA, CDR2 YSLEER. V gave up 1 base and J gave up 1 base, with 13 bases separating them.

This clonotype was detected only a few times. The chain employs TRBV12-3 or TRBV12-4 and TRBJ2-1; D is perhaps TRBD1 (5 bases). Deletions cut 5 bases from V and 3 bases from J, with 23 bases between. The length of the CDR3 is 18 residues. The CDR3 region has the DNA TGTGCCAGCAGTCCCTGGACACGCGGCAACCCTTTCTACAATGAGCAGTTCTTC. Its translation: CASSPWTRGNPFYNEQFF.

Many counts were recorded for this clonotype. A read error may account for a junction end that differs from germline. The chain employs TRBV7-7 and TRBJ2-7; 11 bases fit TRBD2. The CDR3 length is 18 residues. Looked up from germline, CDR1 is SSHAT and CDR2 is FNYEAQ (reference sequence). The CDR3 sequence is CASNPRTATSGINSEQYF. CDR3 DNA: TGTGCTAGCAACCCGCGGACAGCGACTAGCGGGATTAATTCCGAGCAGTACTTC.

This clonotype has ten or more counts. The rearrangement uses TRBV21-1 and TRBJ2-7; no DNA check was done on the table's D call, TRBD1. TRBV21-1 represents a pseudogene. The CDR3 is 20 residues long. The CDR3 is CASSKDGLEGDRGATYEQYF. DNA for the CDR3: TGTGCCAGCAGCAAAGATGGGCTTGAGGGCGACAGGGGGGCGACCTACGAGCAGTACTTC.

This clonotype was detected many times. This sequence joins TRBV12-3 or TRBV12-4 and TRBJ2-7, with no clear D. V was trimmed by 3 bases and J by 2 bases, leaving 5 bases between them. CDR3 length: 12 residues. The CDR3 sequence: CASSFATYEQYF. DNA of the CDR3: TGTGCCAGCAGTTTTGCCACCTACGAGCAGTACTTC.

This chain joins TRBV4-1 and TRBJ2-2; weak D call: TRBD2 (6 bases). Looked up from germline, CDR1 is MGHRA and CDR2 is YSYEKL. V dropped 2 bases and J dropped 2 bases, with 9 bases sitting between them. The CDR3 contains 15 residues. The CDR3, as DNA: TGCGCCAGCAGCCAACCGGCGGGAAACACCGGGGAGCTGTTTTTT. Residues: CASSQPAGNTGELFF.

This clonotype was recorded at least ten times. The chain is built from TRBV27 and TRBJ2-1, with TRBD2 matching 7 bases. CDR3 size: 15 residues. The germline CDR1 and CDR2 sequences are MNHEY and SMNVEV (reference sequence). The J segment lost 9 bases and the V segment lost 6 bases, leaving 14 bases of the junction unmatched. The CDR3 DNA reads TGTGCCAGCAGGAGTTGGGGGGAGGGAAGGAGTGAGCAGTTCTTC. This encodes CASRSWGEGRSEQFF.

J is TRBJ2-3 and V is TRBV6-2 or TRBV6-3; TRBD2 matches at 9 bases. This CDR3 comprises 19 residues. Germline loops: CDR1 MNHEY, CDR2 SVGEGT. Trimming at V came to 0 bases and at J to 1 base, leaving 11 bases not matched to a gene. The CDR3 DNA is TGTGCCAGCAGTTACTCGATTGGAGTAGCGGGGGCCGGCACAGATACGCAGTATTTT. Its translation: CASSYSIGVAGAGTDTQYF.

CDR3: CSASSSANPYNEQFF. CDR3 DNA: TGCAGTGCTAGTTCGTCGGCCAACCCTTACAATGAGCAGTTCTTC. The chain has TRBV20-1 and TRBJ2-1; D call uncertain. Germline CDR1 and CDR2: DFQATT and SNEGSKA (reference sequence). With 3 bases removed from V and 4 bases from J, the gap between germline ends came to 16 bases. The length of the CDR3 is 15 residues.

This clonotype was recorded at least ten times. V usage is TRBV7-7 and J usage is TRBJ2-1; D could derive from TRBD1 or TRBD2 (5 bases each). The CDR3 length is 15 residues. Trimming pared 3 bases from V and 4 bases from J, leaving 13 bases between. Germline V gene data show CDR1 as SSHAT and CDR2 as FNYEAQ (reference sequence). The CDR3 DNA is TGTGCCAGCAGCTTTTCCCCGGGACCATACAATGAGCAGTTCTTC. Translation gives CASSFSPGPYNEQFF.

The table lists this clonotype with many counts. The rearrangement joins TRBV12-3 or TRBV12-4 to TRBJ2-3, with 7 bases aligning to TRBD2. The CDR3 loop spans 15 amino acids. V dropped 1 base and J dropped 1; count of bases not matched to a gene: 2. The CDR3 DNA reads as TGTGCCAGCAGTTTAGGCCTAGCGGGCACAGATACGCAGTATTTT. Translation gives CASSLGLAGTDTQYF.

This clonotype has a handful of counts. The chain has TRBV18 and TRBJ2-1, with TRBD2 identical over 12 bases. Germline V lookup: CDR1 KGHSH, CDR2 LQKENI. The CDR3 spans 17 residues. With V trimmed by 3 bases and J by 8 bases, 11 bases remained unmatched. CDR3 amino acids: CASSPPLAGGRWYEQFF. CDR3 DNA sequence: TGTGCCAGCTCACCCCCCCTAGCGGGAGGGCGGTGGTATGAGCAGTTCTTC.

This clonotype was counted at least ten times. This sequence joins TRBV29-1 and TRBJ1-2; maybe TRBD1 (5 bases). The germline CDR1 and CDR2 sequences are SQVTM and ANQGSEA. This CDR3 spans 13 amino acids. V lost 2 bases to trimming and J lost 2 bases, with 9 bases between them. The CDR3 loop is CSVESRENYGYTF. CDR3 coding DNA: TGCAGCGTTGAAAGCAGGGAGAACTATGGCTACACCTTC. The entire variable domain, with the rest obtained from reference TRBV29-1 and TRBJ1-2, is as follows: SAVISQKPSRDICQRGTSLTIQCQVDSQVTMMFWYRQQPGQSLTLIATANQGSEATYESGFVIDKFPISRPNLTFSTLTVSNMSPEDSSIYLCSVESRENYGYTFGSGTRLTVV.

V is TRBV7-8 and J is TRBJ2-3, with D possibly TRBD2 on 6 matching bases. Germline assignment: CDR1 SGHVS and CDR2 FQNEAQ. This CDR3 spans 16 amino acids. V shed 5 bases and J shed 0 bases, with 15 bases lying between them. CDR3 region: CASSRNSGPSTDTQYF. CDR3 nucleotides: TGTGCCAGCAGCAGAAATAGCGGCCCTAGCACAGATACGCAGTATTTT.